This entry lists 19 T cell receptor beta chains sequenced from one sample in a study of neurological immune-mediated disorders. TCRdb reprocessed the 5' RACE reads via MiXCR and lists one record per CDR3 protein. The profile shows 17,000 or so distinct CDR3 sequences, roughly 2.5% of them singletons. Input material: PBMCs. The receptors were gathered from a woman aged 18-29 years with multiple sclerosis.

This clonotype was detected ten times or more. The V gene is TRBV3-1, the J gene TRBJ2-2, with 10 bases lining up with TRBD2. This CDR3 has 16 amino acids. CDR1 is LGHDT and CDR2 is YNNKEL in the germline V gene (reference sequence). J gave up 5 bases and V 2 bases, and 5 bases lay outside the gene matches. The CDR3 region is CASSQPSGSWTGELFF. The CDR3 nucleotides read TGTGCCAGCAGCCAACCTAGCGGGAGTTGGACCGGGGAGCTGTTTTTT.

This clonotype was detected many times. V is TRBV10-3 and J is TRBJ1-1, with unresolved D. Germline V lookup: CDR1 ENHRY, CDR2 SYGVKD. There are 12 residues in the CDR3. V was pared by 6 bases and J by 1 base, with 6 bases between. The CDR3 sequence is CAIRGGNTEAFF. DNA of the CDR3: TGTGCCATCAGAGGAGGGAACACTGAAGCTTTCTTT.

This clonotype was detected ten times or more. V usage is TRBV20-1 and J usage is TRBJ2-3, with a possible D match to TRBD2 (6 bases). The CDR3 contains 17 residues. V lost 3 bases and J lost 4, with 23 bases in between. Germline V lookup: CDR1 DFQATT, CDR2 SNEGSKA (reference sequence). In DNA form, the CDR3 reads TGCAGTGCTAGGGCAGGGATGATGTGGGAGGAAGCAGATACGCAGTATTTT. It yields the protein CSARAGMMWEEADTQYF.

This clonotype was observed many times. This chain joins TRBV20-1 and TRBJ1-1; D gene uncertain. The germline V and J ends were trimmed by 4 bases and 1 base, with 7 bases remaining between them. This CDR3 region has 12 residues. Per the germline V gene, CDR1 is DFQATT and CDR2 is SNEGSKA (reference sequence). CDR3 sequence (DNA): TGCAGTGCTAACTCCGGGAACACTGAAGCTTTCTTT. Translation gives CSANSGNTEAFF.

This clonotype was detected many times. The rearrangement uses TRBV10-3 and TRBJ2-1; D perhaps matches TRBD2 (5 bases). V lost 10 bases and J 5 bases, leaving 12 bases between the germline ends. The CDR3 extends over 12 amino acids. Looked up from germline, CDR1 is ENHRY and CDR2 is SYGVKD. CDR3 residues: CATLRENNEQFF. The DNA of the CDR3 is TGTGCCACCTTGAGGGAGAACAATGAGCAGTTCTTC.

This clonotype has ten or more counts. The J gene is TRBJ2-2, the V gene TRBV12-3 or TRBV12-4, with D possibly matching TRBD1 (6 bases). V lost 7 bases to trimming and J lost 4 bases, with 13 bases between them. This CDR3 is built from 14 residues. In DNA, the CDR3 is TGTGCCAGCACACGAGGACAGTTCACCGGGGAGCTGTTTTTT. This gives the protein CASTRGQFTGELFF.

This clonotype was detected many times. The chain recombines TRBV6-5 with TRBJ2-7, with D perhaps TRBD1 or TRBD2 (5 bases each). The CDR3 contains 15 residues. Germline values: CDR1 MNHEY, CDR2 SVGAGI. V gave up 6 bases and J gave up 6 bases, with 21 bases separating them. The CDR3 coding sequence is TGTGCCAGCAGCCCGGGGCCAGCGTATTTGGGCGAGCAGTACGTC. It translates to CASSPGPAYLGEQYV.

This clonotype came up many times. The chain combines TRBV29-1 with TRBJ1-1; 8 bases line up with TRBD1. This CDR3 has 10 amino acids. CDR1 and CDR2 from the germline V gene are SQVTM and ANQGSEA. Trimming took 6 bases from V and 11 from J; bases not matched to a gene: 5. The CDR3 is CSVMDRAAFF. DNA for the CDR3: TGCAGCGTGATGGACAGGGCGGCTTTCTTT.

This clonotype occurred many times. V usage is TRBV20-1 and J usage is TRBJ2-3; no definite D call. CDR1 is DFQATT, CDR2 SNEGSKA, per germline (reference sequence). The CDR3 has 13 residues. The V end lost 4 bases, the J end lost 4 bases, and 12 bases lay between the germline ends. CDR3 nucleotides: TGCAGTGCTACCCGGACGACGGCAGATACGCAGTATTTT. As protein: CSATRTTADTQYF.

In its sample, this clonotype was seen many times. This sequence joins TRBV7-2 and TRBJ2-1, with D perhaps TRBD1 (5 bases). V was clipped by 6 bases and J by 9 bases, with 24 bases between them. The germline V gene encodes CDR1 SGHTA and CDR2 FQGNSA. The CDR3 runs to 16 residues. The CDR3 region is CASSVRTALQGSEQFF. The CDR3 DNA reads as TGTGCCAGCAGTGTTCGGACGGCTCTTCAGGGAAGTGAGCAGTTCTTC.

This clonotype appeared many times. The chain links TRBV7-9 to TRBJ2-1; D possibly corresponds to TRBD1 (5 bases). The ends were cut back, 5 bases at V and 0 bases at J, with 11 bases in the middle. The CDR3 contains 15 residues. Germline V gene lookup returns CDR1 SEHNR and CDR2 FQNEAQ (reference sequence). The chain's CDR3 is CASSPQASSYNEQFF. DNA of the CDR3: TGTGCCAGCAGCCCACAGGCGAGCTCCTACAATGAGCAGTTCTTC. Full variable domain (missing parts from reference TRBV7-9 and TRBJ2-1): DTGVSQNPRHKITKRGQNVTFRCDPISEHNRLYWYRQTLGQGPEFLTYFQNEAQLEKSRLLSDRFSAERPKGSFSTLEIQRTEQGDSAMYLCASSPQASSYNEQFFGPGTRLTVL.

At least ten counts were recorded for this clonotype. Sequence at one end of the junction differs from germline and may be a read error. This chain connects TRBV12-3 or TRBV12-4 to TRBJ2-5, with TRBD2 matching over 10 bases. The CDR3 runs 14 residues. CDR3 residues: CASRLAGGGKTQYF. The CDR3 DNA is TGTGCCAGCAGGTTAGCGGGAGGCGGAAAGACCCAGTACTTC.

This clonotype was counted many times. The J gene is TRBJ2-1, the V gene TRBV11-1; perhaps TRBD1 as D (6 bases). The CDR3 runs to 17 residues. V lost 1 base, J lost 5 bases, and 18 bases lay in between. From germline, CDR1 is SGHAT and CDR2 FQDESV (reference sequence). CDR3 nucleotides: TGTGCCAGCAGCTTAGGATGGCGCGGACAGTTAGACAATGAGCAGTTCTTC. It is translated as CASSLGWRGQLDNEQFF.

Many counts were recorded for this clonotype. The J gene is TRBJ1-2, the V gene TRBV7-6; unclear D gene. CDR1 SGHVS and CDR2 FNYEAQ come from the germline V gene. The V end lost 5 bases, the J end lost 2 bases, and 18 bases lay between the germline ends. The CDR3 covers 16 residues. The chain's CDR3 is CASSPTGSLPNYGYTF. The CDR3, as DNA: TGTGCCAGCAGCCCTACTGGCAGCCTACCCAACTATGGCTACACCTTC.

This clonotype was observed at least ten times. The chain employs TRBV11-2 and TRBJ2-7; a possible D gene is TRBD2 (5 bases). The CDR3 extends over 14 amino acids. Germline V gives CDR1 SGHAT, CDR2 FQNNGV. The V end lost 0 bases, the J end lost 7 bases, and 13 bases lay between the germline ends. The CDR3 region is CASSLDSGSGEQYF. CDR3 DNA: TGTGCCAGCAGCTTAGATTCGGGGTCGGGGGAGCAGTACTTC.

In its sample, this clonotype was seen many times. The chain couples TRBV29-1 to TRBJ2-1, with D possibly being TRBD2 (5 bases). This CDR3 is 13 amino acids long. Deletions cut 4 bases from V and 9 bases from J, with 16 bases between. From germline, CDR1 is SQVTM and CDR2 ANQGSEA. The CDR3 sequence: CSVGSDRPGEQFF. The CDR3 coding sequence is TGCAGCGTTGGTAGCGATCGACCCGGTGAGCAGTTCTTC.

In this sample, this clonotype turned up many times. The chain couples TRBV20-1 to TRBJ2-5; a weak D match, TRBD2 (6 bases). This CDR3 spans 12 amino acids. V lost 0 bases and J lost 5, with 7 bases in between. The germline CDR1 and CDR2 sequences are DFQATT and SNEGSKA (reference sequence). The CDR3 region has the DNA TGCAGTGCTAGAGATGGGAGGGAGACCCAGTACTTC. Protein product: CSARDGRETQYF.

This clonotype was counted between two and nine times. The chain joins TRBV7-3 to TRBJ2-1; 7 bases agree with TRBD2. V shed 0 bases and J 5 bases; nucleotides not matched to a gene: 1. The CDR3 spans 14 residues. Germline V gives CDR1 SGHTA, CDR2 FQGTGA. CDR3 DNA sequence: TGTGCCAGCAGCTTAACCGGGGGGAACAATGAGCAGTTCTTC. This encodes CASSLTGGNNEQFF.

This clonotype was picked up many times. The genes are TRBV5-1 and TRBJ2-5; D is undetermined. Germline lookup yields CDR1 SGHRS and CDR2 YFSETQ. With 5 bases removed from V and 0 bases from J, the gap between germline ends came to 2 bases. This CDR3 is built from 11 residues. CDR3: CASRYQETQYF. The CDR3 DNA is TGCGCCAGCAGGTACCAAGAGACCCAGTACTTC.